The 29 T cell receptor beta chains given below trace back to one sample, sequenced in a study of cytomegalovirus exposure and HLA in healthy donors. Researchers ran the PCR with 60 Vbeta and 13 Jbeta primers. The data were produced by immunoSEQ multiplex PCR, yet TCRdb's version contains in-frame clones alone and is incomplete. The sample has some 110,000 clones; over 80% are singletons. Sequencing input: PBMCs. All receptors derive from a man between 25 and 39 years old in good health and CMV-seronegative.

The CDR3 bases are TGTGCCACCAGCAGAGGGGACAACAGGGGGCGCATCCCATACGAGCAGTACTTC. Its translation: CATSRGDNRGRIPYEQYF. The J gene is TRBJ2-7, the V gene TRBV15, with 9 bases fitting TRBD1. CDR3 length equals 18 residues. V gave up 1 base and J gave up 4 bases; unmatched junction bases: 14. Looked up from germline, CDR1 is LNHNV and CDR2 is YYDKDF (reference sequence). The full variable domain, rest sourced from reference TRBV15 and TRBJ2-7, is DAMVIQNPRYQVTQFGKPVTLSCSQTLNHNVMYWYQQKSSQAPKLLFHYYDKDFNNEADTPDNFQSRRPNTSFCFLDIRSPGLGDTAMYLCATSRGDNRGRIPYEQYFGPGTRLTVT.

The chain has TRBV4-3 and TRBJ1-4, with unresolved D. This CDR3 is built from 16 residues. V lost 0 bases and J lost 3, with 11 bases in between. CDR1 is LGHNA, CDR2 YSLEER, per germline. The CDR3 sequence is CASSQDWEGANEKLFF. The CDR3 region has the DNA TGCGCCAGCAGCCAAGATTGGGAGGGAGCTAATGAAAAACTGTTTTTT.

The J gene is TRBJ1-6, the V gene TRBV10-3; 9 nucleotides agree with TRBD1. The CDR3 has 18 amino acids. The trim removed 4 bases at V and 7 bases at J, leaving 14 bases unmatched. Germline-derived CDR1 and CDR2 are ENHRY and SYGVKD. CDR3 nucleotide sequence: TGTGCCATCAGTGGTCCGAGCGGGGGACAGGGTCGCAATTCACCCCTCCACTTT. This gives the protein CAISGPSGGQGRNSPLHF.

The chain uses TRBV5-1 and TRBJ2-2; D remains unclear. Deletions cut 2 bases from V and 1 base from J, with 12 bases between. This CDR3 is built from 16 residues. Germline V CDR1 and CDR2: SGHRS, YFSETQ. Here the CDR3 DNA reads TGCGCCAGCAGCTTAGACTTCTCGGGGAACACCGGGGAGCTGTTTTTT. Translated, it gives CASSLDFSGNTGELFF.

The chain recombines TRBV5-6 with TRBJ2-1; 7 bases align to TRBD1. The CDR3 has 14 residues. With 4 bases clipped from V and 1 base from J, the junction kept 2 bases outside the gene matches. CDR1 SGHDT and CDR2 YYEEEE come from the germline V gene. The CDR3, as DNA: TGTGCCAGCAGCCCGACAGGGTCCTACAATGAGCAGTTCTTC. This codes for CASSPTGSYNEQFF.

The chain is built from TRBV11-3 and TRBJ2-1, with D possibly matching TRBD2 (5 bases). Trimming stripped 2 bases from V and 10 bases from J, with 9 bases between. The CDR3 is 12 residues long. Germline V lookup: CDR1 SGHNT, CDR2 YENEEA. The DNA of the CDR3 is TGTGCCAGCAGCTTAAGCGGCGTCGAGCAGTTCTTC. This codes for CASSLSGVEQFF.

This chain joins TRBV21-1 and TRBJ2-7; the table's D call of TRBD1 was not tested on the DNA. TRBV21-1 has pseudogene status. The CDR3 has 23 amino acids. The CDR3 sequence: CASRTPIPKTDPTSSTEHDEQYF. The CDR3 nucleotides read TGTGCCAGCCGGACACCAATCCCTAAGACAGACCCTACGAGCAGTACGGAACACGACGAGCAGTACTTC.

This clone was seen a handful of times. The chain combines TRBV7-7 with TRBJ1-5; tentatively, D is TRBD1 (5 bases). The germline CDR1 and CDR2 sequences are SSHAT and FNYEAQ (reference sequence). This CDR3 has 15 residues. V shed 4 bases and J shed 4 bases, with 14 bases lying between them. The CDR3 sequence: CASSYGGGKNQPQHF. Written as DNA, the CDR3 is TGTGCCAGCAGCTACGGGGGGGGAAAGAATCAGCCCCAGCATTTT. The variable domain in full, completed from reference TRBV7-7 and TRBJ1-5, reads GAGVSQSPRYKVTKRGQDVTLRCDPISSHATLYWYQQALGQGPEFLTYFNYEAQPDKSGLPSDRFSAERPEGSISTLTIQRTEQRDSAMYRCASSYGGGKNQPQHFGDGTRLSIL.

As for this clone: Mismatch with germline at one junction end may stem from a read error. The CDR3 DNA sequence: TGTGCCTGGAGTATGGGGACAGGGGTCTATGGTGGCTCTGGAAACACCACATATTTT. The encoded protein is CAWSMGTGVYGGSGNTTYF. V is TRBV30 and J is TRBJ1-3; 10 bases agree with TRBD1. The CDR3 covers 19 residues. CDR1 GTSNPN and CDR2 SVGIG come from the germline V gene (reference sequence).

CDR3 sequence reads: CASSMSLTDEQYF. CDR3 nucleotide sequence: TGTGCCAGTAGTATGAGTCTCACAGACGAGCAGTACTTC. V gene TRBV19 combines with J gene TRBJ2-7; no reliable D call. V was pared by 3 bases and J by 5 bases, with 11 bases between. The CDR3 runs to 13 residues. CDR1 is LNHDA and CDR2 is SQIVND in the germline V gene (reference sequence).

The chain employs TRBV18 and TRBJ2-6, with D tentatively TRBD1 (5 bases). The V gene lost 2 bases and the J gene lost 3 bases, with 14 bases spanning the gap. The CDR3 length is 17 residues. The germline V gene encodes CDR1 KGHSH and CDR2 LQKENI. The CDR3 DNA reads TGTGCCAGCTCACCAAGAACCCTTGACAGTGGGGCCAACGTCCTGACTTTC. Translation: CASSPRTLDSGANVLTF.

V gene TRBV27 combines with J gene TRBJ2-3; TRBD1 is a possible D gene (5 bases). This CDR3 is 14 amino acids long. The germline gives CDR1 MNHEY, CDR2 SMNVEV (reference sequence). Trimming left V 0 bases short and J 6 bases short, with 10 bases between. The CDR3 DNA is TGTGCCAGCAGTTTATCGCTGGGGCCGGATACGCAGTATTTT. This translates into CASSLSLGPDTQYF.

The rearrangement uses TRBV27 and TRBJ1-4, with D perhaps TRBD1 (6 bases). CDR3 length: 14 residues. The V and J ends lost 6 bases and 8 bases respectively, with 16 bases between them. CDR1 is MNHEY and CDR2 is SMNVEV in the germline V gene (reference sequence). The CDR3 DNA sequence: TGTGCCAGCAGCTCGATTAGGGGGGGCGAAAAACTGTTTTTT. Amino acid sequence: CASSSIRGGEKLFF.

V gene TRBV18 combines with J gene TRBJ2-3; TRBD2 matches 11 bases. The germline gives CDR1 KGHSH, CDR2 LQKENI. The V gene end was trimmed by 5 bases and the J gene end by 6 bases; junction bases not matched to a gene: 7. The CDR3 is made up of 15 amino acids. The CDR3 coding sequence is TGTGCCAGCTCATTTTACACTAGCGGGGGTGATACGCAGTATTTT. Translated, it gives CASSFYTSGGDTQYF.

The chain joins TRBV5-1 to TRBJ2-1; 8 nucleotides align to TRBD2. CDR1 SGHRS and CDR2 YFSETQ come from the germline V gene. Trimming took 0 bases from V and 5 from J; bases not matched to a gene: 7. CDR3 length equals 16 residues. CDR3 amino acids: CASSLGASGGNNEQFF. In nucleotides, the CDR3 is TGCGCCAGCAGCTTGGGGGCCAGCGGGGGTAACAATGAGCAGTTCTTC.

The chain uses TRBV28 and TRBJ1-4; tentatively, D is TRBD1 (6 bases). Trimming removed 5 bases at V and 7 bases at J, with 17 bases between. CDR1 is MDHEN and CDR2 is SYDVKM in the germline V gene. The CDR3 loop spans 15 amino acids. CDR3 protein: CASSASGARGEKLFF. CDR3 coding DNA: TGTGCCAGCAGTGCCTCAGGGGCCCGCGGTGAAAAACTGTTTTTT.

The chain links TRBV28 to TRBJ1-1, with TRBD1 matching over 7 bases. Germline trimming cut 4 bases from V and 6 bases from J; bases unmatched to any gene: 8. The CDR3 length is 14 residues. Per the germline V gene, CDR1 is MDHEN and CDR2 is SYDVKM. The CDR3 DNA is TGTGCCAGCAGTTCAACTCGAGGGGGCGCTGAAGCTTTCTTT. This encodes CASSSTRGGAEAFF.

This clone was observed a few times. V usage is TRBV9 and J usage is TRBJ1-1; TRBD1 might be the D (5 bases). This CDR3 region has 15 residues. V was clipped by 0 bases and J by 0 bases, with 9 bases between them. CDR1 SGDLS and CDR2 YYNGEE come from the germline V gene. Here the CDR3 DNA reads TGTGCCAGCAGCGTAGGGGGCGCGGTGAACACTGAAGCTTTCTTT. Its translation is CASSVGGAVNTEAFF.

This clone has more than one count but fewer than ten. Here the CDR3 reads CASRLGGLAGGADTQYF. CDR3 bases: TGTGCCAGCAGGCTAGGGGGACTAGCGGGGGGGGCAGATACGCAGTATTTT. The chain has TRBV27 and TRBJ2-3; 16 bases map to TRBD2. The CDR3 runs 17 residues. Germline lookup yields CDR1 MNHEY and CDR2 SMNVEV (reference sequence). Trimming at V came to 6 bases and at J to 4 bases, leaving 7 bases not matched to a gene.

J is TRBJ2-5 and V is TRBV7-8; 7 bases fit TRBD1. CDR3 length: 13 amino acids. The V and J ends lost 5 bases and 2 bases, in that order; junction bases with no gene match: 2. Germline V gene lookup returns CDR1 SGHVS and CDR2 FQNEAQ. This CDR3 is CASSPGQQETQYF. CDR3 sequence (DNA): TGTGCCAGCAGCCCGGGACAGCAAGAGACCCAGTACTTC.

This clone was observed a handful of times. The chain joins TRBV5-1 to TRBJ2-3; a weak D match, TRBD2 (5 bases). Germline V lookup: CDR1 SGHRS, CDR2 YFSETQ. This CDR3 region has 15 residues. Trimming removed 5 bases from V and 2 bases from J, with 15 bases in between. The CDR3 here is CASSSFGLITDTQYF. CDR3 coding DNA: TGCGCCAGCAGTTCTTTCGGACTCATCACAGATACGCAGTATTTT.

This chain uses TRBV5-6 with TRBJ1-4, with D uncertain. Germline V gene sequence: CDR1 SGHDT, CDR2 YYEEEE. This CDR3 contains 14 residues. Trimming cost V 2 bases and J 4 bases, with 9 bases left between them. The CDR3 DNA reads TGTGCCAGCAGCTTCGGGGTGGATAATGAAAAACTGTTTTTT. This encodes CASSFGVDNEKLFF.

This rearrangement joins TRBV14 to TRBJ1-6; 9 positions agree with TRBD1. CDR3 length: 15 residues. CDR1 is SGHDN, CDR2 FVKESK, per germline. The V segment lost 0 bases and the J segment 10 bases; nucleotides outside the gene matches: 4. The CDR3 loop is CASSQETGGGSPLHF. The CDR3 nucleotides read TGTGCCAGCAGCCAAGAGACAGGGGGAGGCTCACCCCTCCACTTT.

The chain joins TRBV13 to TRBJ1-1, with D maybe TRBD1 (5 bases). The V and J ends lost 2 bases and 11 bases respectively, with 24 bases between them. There are 16 residues in the CDR3. Germline V gene sequence: CDR1 PRHDT, CDR2 FYEKMQ (reference sequence). CDR3 in DNA: TGTGCCAGCAGCTTAAGCCCTAGAGGTCAGGCCCGGGGGGCTTTCTTT. Encoded protein: CASSLSPRGQARGAFF.

The V call is TRBV28, the J call TRBJ2-5; the D gene is possibly TRBD1 (5 bases). The better agreement between TRBJ2-7 and the DNA end casts doubt on the J call. This CDR3 spans 12 amino acids. Germline CDR1 MDHEN, CDR2 SYDVKM. CDR3 bases: TGTGCCAGCAGCTCAGGGTTGGGCGAGCAGTACTTC. Protein sequence: CASSSGLGEQYF.

This sequence joins TRBV6-5 and TRBJ2-7; possible D gene TRBD1, 5 bases. The V end was cut by 6 bases, the J end by 2 bases, with 5 bases between. CDR3 length: 11 residues. Germline loops: CDR1 MNHEY, CDR2 SVGAGI. CDR3 sequence: CASRDTYEQYF. CDR3 sequence (DNA): TGTGCCAGCAGGGACACCTACGAGCAGTACTTC.

The rearrangement uses TRBV5-1 and TRBJ2-3; weak D call: TRBD1 (5 bases). Germline V gene sequence: CDR1 SGHRS, CDR2 YFSETQ. Trimming took off 4 bases at V and 2 bases at J, with 14 bases between the two ends. The CDR3 loop spans 15 amino acids. CDR3 sequence reads: CASSMGPMATDTQYF. The CDR3 DNA sequence: TGCGCCAGCAGCATGGGGCCAATGGCCACAGATACGCAGTATTTT.

The V gene is TRBV14, the J gene TRBJ1-1, with 8 bases lining up with TRBD1. Germline V gives CDR1 SGHDN, CDR2 FVKESK. The CDR3 spans 13 residues. The V and J ends lost 4 bases and 4 bases, in that order; junction bases with no gene match: 2. CDR3 sequence reads: CASSLDRGTEAFF. CDR3 DNA sequence: TGTGCCAGCAGCCTAGACAGGGGCACTGAAGCTTTCTTT.

The chain uses TRBV5-1 and TRBJ2-1, with 7 bases lining up with TRBD1. V shed 2 bases and J 5 bases; nucleotides not matched to a gene: 10. The germline CDR1 and CDR2 sequences are SGHRS and YFSETQ. The CDR3 contains 16 residues. In DNA, the CDR3 is TGCGCCAGCAGCTTTCGACAGGGATCCCTCCACAATGAGCAGTTCTTC. Residues: CASSFRQGSLHNEQFF.